This T cell receptor beta chain was captured by sequencing in a study of CD4+ T cells in melanoma. Findings and caveats of the study: Neoantigen-specific CD4+ T cells in melanoma reportedly had diverse differentiation states. A reported correlation linked neoantigen-specific CD4+ T cells to CD8+, macrophage and B cell function.

Profiled with immunoSEQ multiplex PCR; TCRdb holds only in-frame clones, not every one. The sample includes approximately 20,000 clones, approximately 83% of them seen just once. Remarks on this clone: The antigen remains undetermined.

The source is a human donor with melanoma. The sequenced sample consisted of cells from a culture (not recorded whether cultured in vitro).

The CDR3 sequence is CASSSRASSAEKLFF. In DNA form, the CDR3 reads TGTGCCAGCAGCTCCAGGGCGAGTAGTGCTGAAAAACTGTTTTTT. The chain uses TRBV7-9 and TRBJ1-4; possible D gene TRBD1, 5 bases. This CDR3 has 15 amino acids. Germline lookup yields CDR1 SEHNR and CDR2 FQNEAQ (reference sequence). V was clipped by 4 bases and J by 7 bases, with 16 bases between them.